This T cell receptor beta chain stems from a study of T cell responses to AZD1222 COVID-19 vaccine. With 5 bases clipped from V and 4 bases from J, the junction kept 7 bases outside the gene matches. CDR1 and CDR2 from the germline V gene are MNHEY and SMNVEV (reference sequence). CDR3 length equals 14 residues. For this clone: The target antigen is unknown.

Whole-study results and caveats: Only five to seven AZD1222 recipients were seropositive at baseline. Unmutated regions of variants are reportedly targeted by nearly half of spike-specific TCRs. Recipients of two AZD1222 doses showed rising Spike-specific TCR breadth and depth. Donors skewed white British and female; clonal diversity was possibly underestimated.

TCRdb's table, derived via immunoSEQ multiplex PCR, lists solely in-frame clones and lacks some. The sample contains 75,000 to 95,000 clones, 85% of which appear only once. Material: peripheral blood, obtained on day 0 of AZD1222 vaccination. The chain links TRBV27 to TRBJ2-5; 7 positions match TRBD1. The clonotype originates from an adult in good health. CDR3 DNA: TGTGCCAGCAGTGTTACAGGGGACGGAGAGACCCAGTACTTC. Translating it yields CASSVTGDGETQYF.